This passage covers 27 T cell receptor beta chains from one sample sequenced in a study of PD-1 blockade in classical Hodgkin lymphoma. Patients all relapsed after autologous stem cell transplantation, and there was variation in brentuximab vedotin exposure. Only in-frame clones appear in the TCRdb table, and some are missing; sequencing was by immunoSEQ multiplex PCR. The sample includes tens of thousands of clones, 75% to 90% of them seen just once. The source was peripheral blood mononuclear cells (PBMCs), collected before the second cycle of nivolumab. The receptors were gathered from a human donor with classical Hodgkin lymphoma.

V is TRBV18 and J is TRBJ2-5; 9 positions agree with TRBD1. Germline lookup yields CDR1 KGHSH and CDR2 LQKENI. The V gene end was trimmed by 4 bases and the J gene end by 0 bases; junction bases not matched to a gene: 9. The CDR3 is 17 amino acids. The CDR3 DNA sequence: TGTGCCAGCTCACTACTAGGGACAGGGACGTACCAAGAGACCCAGTACTTC. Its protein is CASSLLGTGTYQETQYF. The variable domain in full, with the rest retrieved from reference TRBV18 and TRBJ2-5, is NAGVMQNPRHLVRRRGQEARLRCSPMKGHSHVYWYRQLPEEGLKFMVYLQKENIIDESGMPKERFSAEFPKEGPSILRIQQVVRGDSAAYFCASSLLGTGTYQETQYFGPGTRLLVL.

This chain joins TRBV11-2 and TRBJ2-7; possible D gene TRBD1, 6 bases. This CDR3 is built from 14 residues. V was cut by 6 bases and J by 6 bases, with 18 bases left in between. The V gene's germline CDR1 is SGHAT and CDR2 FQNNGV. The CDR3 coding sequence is TGTGCCAGCAGAGAACCCGGGACATCTGGCGAGCAGTACTTC. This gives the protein CASREPGTSGEQYF.

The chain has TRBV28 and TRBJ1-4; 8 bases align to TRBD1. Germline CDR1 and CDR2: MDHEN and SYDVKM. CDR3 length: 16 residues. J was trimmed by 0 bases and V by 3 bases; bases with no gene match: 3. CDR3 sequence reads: CASSFQGAPTNEKLFF. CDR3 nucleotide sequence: TGTGCCAGCAGTTTTCAGGGGGCCCCAACTAATGAAAAACTGTTTTTT.

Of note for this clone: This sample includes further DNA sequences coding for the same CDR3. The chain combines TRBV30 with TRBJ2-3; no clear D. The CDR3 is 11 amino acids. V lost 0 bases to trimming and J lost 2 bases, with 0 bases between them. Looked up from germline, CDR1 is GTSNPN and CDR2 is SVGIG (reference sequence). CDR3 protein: CAWSVTDTQYF. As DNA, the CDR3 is TGTGCCTGGAGTGTCACAGATACGCAGTATTTT.

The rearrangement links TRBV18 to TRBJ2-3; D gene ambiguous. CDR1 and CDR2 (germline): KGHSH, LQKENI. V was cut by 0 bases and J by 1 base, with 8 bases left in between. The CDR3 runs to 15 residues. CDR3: CASSPPAWGTDTQYF. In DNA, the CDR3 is TGTGCCAGCTCACCACCGGCCTGGGGCACAGATACGCAGTATTTT.

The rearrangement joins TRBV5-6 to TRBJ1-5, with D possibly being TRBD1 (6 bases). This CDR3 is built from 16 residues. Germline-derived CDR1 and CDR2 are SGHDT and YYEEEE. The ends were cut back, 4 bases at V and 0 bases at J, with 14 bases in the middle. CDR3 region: CASSLTQGYSNQPQHF. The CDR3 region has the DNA TGTGCCAGCAGCCTGACTCAGGGGTATAGCAATCAGCCCCAGCATTTT.

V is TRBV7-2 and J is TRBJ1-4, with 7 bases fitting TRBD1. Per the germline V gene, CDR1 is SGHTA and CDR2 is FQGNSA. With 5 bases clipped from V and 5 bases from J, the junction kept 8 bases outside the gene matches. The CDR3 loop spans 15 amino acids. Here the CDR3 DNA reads TGTGCCAGCAGCGTCTCACAGGGGTTGAATGAAAAACTGTTTTTT. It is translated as CASSVSQGLNEKLFF.

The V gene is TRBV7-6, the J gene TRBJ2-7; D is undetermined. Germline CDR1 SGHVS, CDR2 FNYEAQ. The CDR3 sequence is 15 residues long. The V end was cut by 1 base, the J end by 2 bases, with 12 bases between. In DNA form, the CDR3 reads TGTGCCAGCAGCTTAGAGAGCTCAAGCCCCTACGAGCAGTACTTC. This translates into CASSLESSSPYEQYF. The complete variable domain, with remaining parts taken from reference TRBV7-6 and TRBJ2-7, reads GAGVSQSPRYKVTKRGQDVALRCDPISGHVSLYWYRQALGQGPEFLTYFNYEAQQDKSGLPNDRFSAERPEGSISTLTIQRTEQRDSAMYRCASSLESSSPYEQYFGPGTRLTVT.

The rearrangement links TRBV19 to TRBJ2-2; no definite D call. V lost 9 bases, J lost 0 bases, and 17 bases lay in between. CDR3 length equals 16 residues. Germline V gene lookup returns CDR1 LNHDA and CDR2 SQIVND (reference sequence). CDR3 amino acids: CASSPPGRANTGELFF. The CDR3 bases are TGTGCCAGCTCCCCTCCCGGGCGCGCGAACACCGGGGAGCTGTTTTTT.

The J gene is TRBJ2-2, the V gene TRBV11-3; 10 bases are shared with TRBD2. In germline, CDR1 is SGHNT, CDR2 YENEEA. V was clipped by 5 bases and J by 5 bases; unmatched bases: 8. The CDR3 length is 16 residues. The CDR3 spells CASSPRGSGRTGELFF. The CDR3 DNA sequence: TGTGCCAGCAGCCCGAGGGGTAGCGGGAGGACCGGGGAGCTGTTTTTT.

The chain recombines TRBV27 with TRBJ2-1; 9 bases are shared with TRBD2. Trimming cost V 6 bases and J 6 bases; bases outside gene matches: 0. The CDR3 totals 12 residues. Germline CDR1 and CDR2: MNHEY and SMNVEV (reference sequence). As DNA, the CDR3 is TGTGCCAGCAGGGGACTAGCCAATGAGCAGTTCTTC. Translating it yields CASRGLANEQFF.

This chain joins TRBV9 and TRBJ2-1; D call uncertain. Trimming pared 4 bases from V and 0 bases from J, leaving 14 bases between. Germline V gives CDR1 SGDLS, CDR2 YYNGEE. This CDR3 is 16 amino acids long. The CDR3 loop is CASSPRFPGSYNEQFF. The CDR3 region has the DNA TGTGCCAGCAGCCCCCGGTTTCCGGGCTCCTACAATGAGCAGTTCTTC.

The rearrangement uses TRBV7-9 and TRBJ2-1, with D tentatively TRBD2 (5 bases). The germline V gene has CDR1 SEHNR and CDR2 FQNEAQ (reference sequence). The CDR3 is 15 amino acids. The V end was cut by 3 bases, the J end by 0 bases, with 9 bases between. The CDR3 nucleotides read TGTGCCAGCAGCTTGGATGGGAGCTCCTACAATGAGCAGTTCTTC. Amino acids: CASSLDGSSYNEQFF.

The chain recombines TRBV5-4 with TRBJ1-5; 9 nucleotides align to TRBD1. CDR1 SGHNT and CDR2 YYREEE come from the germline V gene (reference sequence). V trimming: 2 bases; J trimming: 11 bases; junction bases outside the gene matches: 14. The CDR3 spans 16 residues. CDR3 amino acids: CASSFRGTGSDESQHF. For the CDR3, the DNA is TGTGCCAGCAGCTTTCGCGGGACAGGGAGTGATGAGTCCCAGCATTTT. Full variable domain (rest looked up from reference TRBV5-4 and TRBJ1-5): ETGVTQSPTHLIKTRGQQVTLRCSSQSGHNTVSWYQQALGQGPQFIFQYYREEENGRGNFPPRFSGLQFPNYSSELNVNALELDDSALYLCASSFRGTGSDESQHFGDGTRLSIL.

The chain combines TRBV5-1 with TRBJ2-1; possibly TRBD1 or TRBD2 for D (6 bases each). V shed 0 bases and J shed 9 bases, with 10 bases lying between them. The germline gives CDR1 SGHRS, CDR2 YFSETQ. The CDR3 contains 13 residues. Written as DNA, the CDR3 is TGCGCCAGCAGCTTGGTTGGGGGGCTTGAGCAGTTCTTC. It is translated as CASSLVGGLEQFF.

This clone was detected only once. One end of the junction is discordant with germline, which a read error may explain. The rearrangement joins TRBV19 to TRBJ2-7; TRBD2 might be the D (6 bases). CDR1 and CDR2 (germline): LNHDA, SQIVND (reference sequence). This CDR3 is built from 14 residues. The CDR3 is CASSMMGDSNEQYF. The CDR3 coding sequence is TGTGCCAGTAGTATGATGGGGGACTCCAACGAGCAGTACTTC. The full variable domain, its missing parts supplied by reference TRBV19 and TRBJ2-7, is DGGITQSPKYLFRKEGQNVTLSCEQNLNHDAMYWYRQDPGQGLRLIYYSQIVNDFQKGDIAEGYSVSREKKESFPLTVTSAQKNPTAFYLCASSMMGDSNEQYFGPGTRLTVT.

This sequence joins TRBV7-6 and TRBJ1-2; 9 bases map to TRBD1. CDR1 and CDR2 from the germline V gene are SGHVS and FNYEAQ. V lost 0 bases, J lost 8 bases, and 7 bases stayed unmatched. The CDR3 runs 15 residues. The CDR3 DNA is TGTGCCAGCAGCTTAGCCGACGGACAGGGGAAAGGCTACACCTTC. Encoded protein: CASSLADGQGKGYTF.

CDR3 sequence (DNA): TGCGCCAGCAGCTTGCAGGCCGACGCTTACAATGAGCAGTTCTTC. This gives the protein CASSLQADAYNEQFF. The chain couples TRBV5-1 to TRBJ2-1, with unresolved D. CDR3 length: 15 amino acids. V gave up 1 base and J gave up 4 bases, with 12 bases separating them. Germline V gives CDR1 SGHRS, CDR2 YFSETQ.

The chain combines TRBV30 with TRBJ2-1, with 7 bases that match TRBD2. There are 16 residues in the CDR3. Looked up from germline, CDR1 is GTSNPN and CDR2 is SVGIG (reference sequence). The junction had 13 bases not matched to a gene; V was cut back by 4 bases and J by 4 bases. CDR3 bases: TGTGCCTGGAAATACCCGACCCCTAGCGGATACAATGAGCAGTTCTTC. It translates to CAWKYPTPSGYNEQFF.

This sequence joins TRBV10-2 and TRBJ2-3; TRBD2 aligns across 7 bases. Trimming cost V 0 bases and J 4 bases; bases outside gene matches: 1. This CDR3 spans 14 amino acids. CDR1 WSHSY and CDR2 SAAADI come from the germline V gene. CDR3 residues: CASSESAGADTQYF. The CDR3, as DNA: TGCGCCAGCAGTGAGTCGGCGGGAGCAGATACGCAGTATTTT.

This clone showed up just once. Here the CDR3 DNA reads TGTGCCAGCAGCTTAGCGACGGGGTTTAGCACAGATACGCAGTATTTT. This translates into CASSLATGFSTDTQYF. The chain couples TRBV7-8 to TRBJ2-3; TRBD2 is a possible D gene (5 bases). Germline CDR1 is SGHVS and CDR2 is FQNEAQ. V dropped 0 bases and J dropped 0 bases, with 10 bases sitting between them. CDR3 size: 16 residues.

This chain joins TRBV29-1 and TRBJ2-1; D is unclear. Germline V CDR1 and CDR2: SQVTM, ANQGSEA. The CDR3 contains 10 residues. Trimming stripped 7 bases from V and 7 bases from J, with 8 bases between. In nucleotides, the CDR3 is TGCAGCGATACGAGGAATGAGCAGTTCTTC. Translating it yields CSDTRNEQFF.

The CDR3 sequence is CASTGTGSYEQYF. CDR3 nucleotide sequence: TGTGCCAGCACCGGAACAGGGTCCTACGAGCAGTACTTC. V gene TRBV27 combines with J gene TRBJ2-7, with D possibly TRBD1 on 6 matching bases. The CDR3 spans 13 residues. V lost 7 bases, J lost 1 base, and 11 bases lay in between. Germline loops: CDR1 MNHEY, CDR2 SMNVEV (reference sequence).

CDR3 sequence: CASSQGDLSVGYTF. As DNA, the CDR3 is TGCGCCAGCAGCCAAGGGGACCTGAGCGTTGGCTACACCTTC. The gene calls are TRBV4-1 and TRBJ1-2; D may be TRBD1 (5 bases). There are 14 residues in the CDR3. The V end lost 1 base, the J end lost 7 bases, and 13 bases lay between the germline ends. CDR1 and CDR2 (germline): MGHRA, YSYEKL.

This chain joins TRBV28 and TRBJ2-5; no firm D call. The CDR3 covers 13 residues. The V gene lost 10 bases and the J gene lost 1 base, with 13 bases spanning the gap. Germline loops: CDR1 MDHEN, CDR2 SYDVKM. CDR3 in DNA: TGTGCCACCCTCGGTACACCCCAAGAGACCCAGTACTTC. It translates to CATLGTPQETQYF.

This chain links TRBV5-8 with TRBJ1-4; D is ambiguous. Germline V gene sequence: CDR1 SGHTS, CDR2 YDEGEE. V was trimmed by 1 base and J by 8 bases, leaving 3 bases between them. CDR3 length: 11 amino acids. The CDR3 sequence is CASSLSEKLFF. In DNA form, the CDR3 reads TGTGCCAGCAGCTTGAGCGAAAAACTGTTTTTT.

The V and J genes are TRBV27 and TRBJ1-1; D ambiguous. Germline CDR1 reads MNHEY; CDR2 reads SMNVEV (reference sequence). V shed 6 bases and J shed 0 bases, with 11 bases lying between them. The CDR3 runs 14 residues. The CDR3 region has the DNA TGTGCCAGCAGACCCGGGGAGATGAACACTGAAGCTTTCTTT. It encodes CASRPGEMNTEAFF.